A single sample is the source of the 21 T cell receptor beta chains below, sequenced in a study of blood T cell repertoires in COVID-19 (dated by TCRdb to the early 2020s). Preparation of the library involved the immunoSEQ multiplex PCR assay. TCRdb obtained this table from immuneACCESS and retained in-frame rearrangements with V and J assigned. These tables miss some clones; where compared with another copy, unresolved V genes account for less than half of the shortfall, and the remainder is unexplained. This sample comprises roughly 190,000 clones, roughly 87% of them detected only once. Around 2.3% of the sample is in the top ten clones. The sequenced material came from PBMCs or T cells enriched from blood (not recorded which). These receptor sequences come from a woman in her twenties or thirties who had recovered from COVID-19.

The CDR3 DNA follows: TGTGCCAGCAGTTCCAAAGGACAGGGGCCATATGGCTACACCTTC. Protein sequence: CASSSKGQGPYGYTF. The chain has TRBV6-5 and TRBJ1-2, with 9 bases matching TRBD1. The CDR3 consists of 15 residues. Losses at the gene ends were 4 bases for V and 5 bases for J; bases not matched to a gene: 8. CDR1 MNHEY and CDR2 SVGAGI come from the germline V gene.

This rearrangement joins TRBV11-3 to TRBJ2-2; 7 bases match TRBD1. The CDR3 loop spans 16 amino acids. With V trimmed by 3 bases and J by 0 bases, 4 bases remained unmatched. From germline, CDR1 is SGHNT and CDR2 YENEEA. Here the CDR3 reads CASSFQGQPNTGELFF. The CDR3 DNA follows: TGTGCCAGCAGCTTTCAGGGACAGCCGAACACCGGGGAGCTGTTTTTT.

The chain joins TRBV27 to TRBJ1-4; weak D call: TRBD1 (6 bases). Germline lookup yields CDR1 MNHEY and CDR2 SMNVEV (reference sequence). CDR3 length equals 15 residues. The V end lost 2 bases, the J end lost 8 bases, and 15 bases lay between the germline ends. The CDR3 DNA is TGTGCCAGCAGTTTAGGAGACCGGGACACAGAAAAACTGTTTTTT. It is translated as CASSLGDRDTEKLFF.

CDR3 in amino acids: CASRGGGPAQYF. CDR3 in DNA: TGTGCCAGCAGAGGCGGTGGCCCGGCCCAGTACTTC. V and J are TRBV11-2 and TRBJ2-5, with no clear D. The CDR3 is 12 amino acids. The germline gives CDR1 SGHAT, CDR2 FQNNGV. V dropped 6 bases and J dropped 9 bases, with 14 bases sitting between them. The variable domain in full, with the rest retrieved from reference TRBV11-2 and TRBJ2-5, is EAGVAQSPRYKIIEKRQSVAFWCNPISGHATLYWYQQILGQGPKLLIQFQNNGVVDDSQLPKDRFSAERLKGVDSTLKIQPAKLEDSAVYLCASRGGGPAQYFGPGTRLLVL.

V gene TRBV5-1 combines with J gene TRBJ2-5, with D unclear. With 0 bases removed from V and 5 bases from J, the gap between germline ends came to 11 bases. Germline CDR1 and CDR2: SGHRS and YFSETQ. The CDR3 consists of 14 residues. The CDR3 bases are TGCGCCAGCAGCTTGGACAGCACCCAGGAGACCCAGTACTTC. Its translation: CASSLDSTQETQYF.

In its sample, this clone was seen once. The chain couples TRBV19 to TRBJ2-1, with D hard to call. The CDR3 is made up of 17 amino acids. The germline gives CDR1 LNHDA, CDR2 SQIVND (reference sequence). V shed 2 bases and J shed 0 bases, with 14 bases lying between them. CDR3 loop: CASSILLAYSSYNEQFF. CDR3 DNA sequence: TGTGCCAGTAGTATACTACTCGCTTACTCCTCCTACAATGAGCAGTTCTTC.

The CDR3 reads CASSTHRGSGRAGTDTQYF. The DNA of the CDR3 is TGTGCCAGCAGCACCCACCGTGGTAGCGGGAGGGCTGGCACAGATACGCAGTATTTT. The chain carries TRBV4-2 and TRBJ2-3; TRBD2 agrees at 11 bases. The J segment lost 1 base and the V segment lost 5 bases, leaving 14 bases of the junction unmatched. The CDR3 extends over 19 amino acids. Germline-derived CDR1 and CDR2 are LGHNA and YNFKEQ.

This rearrangement joins TRBV4-1 to TRBJ1-2, with 8 bases matching TRBD1. Germline CDR1 reads MGHRA; CDR2 reads YSYEKL. This CDR3 spans 17 amino acids. The V segment lost 0 bases and the J segment 8 bases; nucleotides outside the gene matches: 14. CDR3 nucleotides: TGCGCCAGCAGCCAAGATCGGGCGAGCAGGGGGCGAGGAGGCTACACCTTC. Amino acid sequence: CASSQDRASRGRGGYTF.

The V and J genes are TRBV6-6 and TRBJ1-2, with D perhaps TRBD1 (6 bases). The CDR3 loop spans 11 amino acids. CDR1 is MNHNY and CDR2 is SVGAGI in the germline V gene (reference sequence). Trimming took off 6 bases at V and 10 bases at J, with 12 bases between the two ends. CDR3 protein: CASSRDISYTF. CDR3 DNA: TGTGCCAGCAGCCGGGACATCTCCTACACCTTC.

The CDR3: CASSPDGTGGLGYRGYTF. CDR3 DNA: TGTGCCAGCTCACCCGACGGGACAGGGGGCCTCGGGTATAGGGGCTACACCTTC. The V gene is TRBV18, the J gene TRBJ1-2; 12 bases are a match to TRBD1. The CDR3 has 18 residues. Germline lookup yields CDR1 KGHSH and CDR2 LQKENI. V gave up 3 bases and J gave up 8 bases; unmatched junction bases: 16.

The chain joins TRBV27 to TRBJ2-2; 7 bases map to TRBD1. This CDR3 spans 12 amino acids. Looked up from germline, CDR1 is MNHEY and CDR2 is SMNVEV (reference sequence). V dropped 7 bases and J dropped 6; count of bases not matched to a gene: 2. The CDR3 nucleotides read TGTGCCAGCACTCAGGGGGCCGGGGAGCTGTTTTTT. Its protein is CASTQGAGELFF.

The rearrangement joins TRBV6-5 to TRBJ2-7, with a weak D call TRBD1 (5 bases). CDR1 is MNHEY, CDR2 SVGAGI, per germline. The V gene lost 5 bases and the J gene lost 2 bases, with 13 bases spanning the gap. The CDR3 spans 14 residues. Written as DNA, the CDR3 is TGTGCCAGCAGTATACAGGTGACAGCCTACGAGCAGTACTTC. It is translated as CASSIQVTAYEQYF.

The chain recombines TRBV27 with TRBJ2-1; TRBD2 matches 11 bases. The CDR3 runs 17 residues. With 5 bases clipped from V and 0 bases from J, the junction kept 6 bases outside the gene matches. Germline loops: CDR1 MNHEY, CDR2 SMNVEV (reference sequence). The chain's CDR3 is CASSPSGLAGSYNEQFF. In DNA form, the CDR3 reads TGTGCCAGCAGTCCCTCCGGACTAGCGGGCTCCTACAATGAGCAGTTCTTC.

This chain uses TRBV5-6 with TRBJ1-2; possibly TRBD1 for D (6 bases). Trimming took 0 bases from V and 1 from J, leaving 16 bases between them. Germline CDR1 SGHDT, CDR2 YYEEEE. CDR3 length equals 17 residues. This CDR3 is CASSLAAGGLLNYGYTF. The CDR3 DNA is TGTGCCAGCAGCTTGGCCGCGGGGGGGCTTCTTAACTATGGCTACACCTTC.

V is TRBV18 and J is TRBJ1-1; weak D call: TRBD1 (6 bases). V lost 5 bases and J 1 base, leaving 8 bases between the germline ends. The CDR3 loop spans 13 amino acids. Germline CDR1 is KGHSH and CDR2 is LQKENI. The CDR3 protein is CASSRQANTEAFF. DNA for the CDR3: TGTGCCAGCTCAAGACAGGCGAACACTGAAGCTTTCTTT.

V gene TRBV3-1 (or the pseudogene TRBV3-2) combines with J gene TRBJ2-3; TRBD2 matches at 10 bases. The CDR3 is made up of 17 amino acids. Trimming took 0 bases from V and 5 from J; bases not matched to a gene: 8. From germline, CDR1 is LGHDT and CDR2 YNNKEL (reference sequence). CDR3 DNA: TGTGCCAGCAGCCAAGATCGGACTAGCGGAGGGGGAGATACGCAGTATTTT. Amino acid sequence: CASSQDRTSGGGDTQYF.

The chain recombines TRBV7-2 with TRBJ1-2; unclear D gene. Germline V gene data show CDR1 as SGHTA and CDR2 as FQGNSA. Trimming shortened V by 3 bases and J by 4 bases, and 15 bases separated the two germline ends. This CDR3 has 15 amino acids. CDR3 DNA sequence: TGTGCCAGCAGCTTTGAAAGCGGGGAGGGCTATGGCTACACCTTC. Residues: CASSFESGEGYGYTF.

V usage is TRBV6-5 and J usage is TRBJ1-2; D is perhaps TRBD1 (6 bases). V was trimmed by 6 bases and J by 1 base, leaving 12 bases between them. The length of the CDR3 is 14 residues. CDR1 and CDR2 (germline): MNHEY, SVGAGI. CDR3: CASSRGQSNYGYTF. The CDR3 DNA reads as TGTGCCAGCAGCAGGGGCCAGAGTAACTATGGCTACACCTTC.

V usage is TRBV5-4 and J usage is TRBJ1-2; 7 positions agree with TRBD1. Germline lookup yields CDR1 SGHNT and CDR2 YYREEE (reference sequence). V trimming: 2 bases; J trimming: 4 bases; junction bases outside the gene matches: 5. The CDR3 contains 14 residues. The CDR3 region has the DNA TGTGCCAGCAGCTTCGGACAGGAGACCTATGGCTACACCTTC. It is translated as CASSFGQETYGYTF.

The chain combines TRBV5-1 with TRBJ2-1; TRBD2 might be the D (5 bases). Trimming shortened V by 4 bases and J by 0 bases, and 11 bases separated the two germline ends. Germline assignment: CDR1 SGHRS and CDR2 YFSETQ. CDR3 length equals 15 residues. This CDR3 is CASSPDGNSYNEQFF. The DNA for the CDR3 is TGCGCCAGCAGCCCAGACGGGAACTCCTACAATGAGCAGTTCTTC. Combining the CDR3 with reference TRBV5-1 and TRBJ2-1 gives the whole variable domain KAGVTQTPRYLIKTRGQQVTLSCSPISGHRSVSWYQQTPGQGLQFLFEYFSETQRNKGNFPGRFSGRQFSNSRSEMNVSTLELGDSALYLCASSPDGNSYNEQFFGPGTRLTVL.

The rearrangement uses TRBV9 and TRBJ2-7, with 8 bases lining up with TRBD1. Trimming took 1 base from V and 6 from J; bases not matched to a gene: 9. The germline CDR1 and CDR2 sequences are SGDLS and YYNGEE. CDR3 length equals 15 residues. The CDR3 is CASSVSGGGIGEQYF. The CDR3 region has the DNA TGTGCCAGCAGCGTATCAGGGGGCGGAATTGGCGAGCAGTACTTC.